The count of the clone carrying this TCR beta chain is one. TCRdb's copy holds only in-frame clones and misses some; the assay was immunoSEQ multiplex PCR. This sample has about 16,000 clones; approximately 84% occur once, and the top ten carry 8.4%. Time point specified: newly diagnosed, previously untreated cHL patient sample. This record comes from a study of PD-1 blockade in classical Hodgkin lymphoma. The germline V and J ends were trimmed by 6 bases and 2 bases, with 17 bases remaining between them. Germline values: CDR1 LNHDA, CDR2 SQIVND (reference sequence). The CDR3 sequence is 16 residues long.

The TCR comes from a human donor with classical Hodgkin lymphoma. The source material was peripheral blood mononuclear cells (PBMCs). The genes are TRBV19 and TRBJ1-5; TRBD1 is a possible D gene (5 bases). CDR3 sequence: CASSLGTDSGNQPQHF. The CDR3 DNA sequence: TGTGCCAGTAGCCTAGGGACCGACTCGGGCAATCAGCCCCAGCATTTT.